Presented here are 25 T cell receptor beta chains from one specimen sequenced in a study of cytomegalovirus exposure and HLA in healthy donors. In the PCR, 60 Vbeta and 13 Jbeta primers were used. TCRdb keeps only in-frame clones here, not all; method: immunoSEQ multiplex PCR. The sample has more than 85,000 clones; 81% are singletons. Source material: PBMCs. The receptors come from a woman aged 25-40 years in good health and CMV-seronegative.

This chain links TRBV2 with TRBJ1-2; TRBD1 matches at 8 bases. Looked up from germline, CDR1 is SNHLY and CDR2 is FYNNEI. The CDR3 contains 14 residues. V dropped 4 bases and J dropped 7; count of bases not matched to a gene: 8. CDR3 bases: TGTGCCAGCAGTGGGACAGGGACTTTGGGTGGCTACACCTTC. Its translation is CASSGTGTLGGYTF. Complete variable domain (other parts from reference TRBV2 and TRBJ1-2): EPEVTQTPSHQVTQMGQEVILRCVPISNHLYFYWYRQILGQKVEFLVSFYNNEISEKSEIFDDQFSVERPDGSNFTLKIRSTKLEDSAMYFCASSGTGTLGGYTFGSGTRLTVV.

In its sample, this clone was seen a few times. The chain links TRBV4-1 to TRBJ1-2, with 9 bases identical to TRBD1. CDR3 size: 15 residues. The junction had 6 bases not matched to a gene; V was cut back by 0 bases and J by 7 bases. Germline-derived CDR1 and CDR2 are MGHRA and YSYEKL. This CDR3 reads CASSQEGGQGRGYTF. CDR3 bases: TGCGCCAGCAGCCAAGAGGGGGGACAGGGCCGTGGCTACACCTTC.

The chain has TRBV6-1 and TRBJ1-6; possible D gene TRBD1, 6 bases. CDR3 length: 15 residues. V lost 9 bases and J lost 4, with 16 bases in between. Per germline, CDR1 MNHNS and CDR2 SASEGT. The CDR3 here is CARCTRTEYNSPLHF. In DNA form, the CDR3 reads TGTGCCAGATGTACCCGGACAGAGTATAATTCACCCCTCCACTTT.

The chain is built from TRBV5-1 and TRBJ2-1; 7 bases line up with TRBD1. V dropped 3 bases and J dropped 5; count of bases not matched to a gene: 11. The length of the CDR3 is 16 residues. Germline V gene sequence: CDR1 SGHRS, CDR2 YFSETQ. The CDR3 here is CASSSQGSTGNNEQFF. CDR3 sequence (DNA): TGCGCCAGCAGCTCACAGGGGTCCACAGGTAACAATGAGCAGTTCTTC.

V and J are TRBV4-2 and TRBJ1-1; a weak D match, TRBD1 (5 bases). CDR3 length: 16 amino acids. V lost 0 bases to trimming and J lost 4 bases, with 15 bases between them. CDR1 and CDR2 from the germline V gene are LGHNA and YNFKEQ. The CDR3 sequence: CASSQEGTGVGTEAFF. The CDR3 region has the DNA TGTGCCAGCAGCCAAGAGGGTACGGGGGTTGGCACTGAAGCTTTCTTT.

The rearrangement joins TRBV6-1 to TRBJ2-2; tentative D call: TRBD2 (6 bases). V was shortened by 8 bases and J by 7 bases, with 17 bases between the two germline ends. Looked up from germline, CDR1 is MNHNS and CDR2 is SASEGT. This CDR3 has 14 residues. The CDR3 sequence: CASPLEGIIGELFF. CDR3 in DNA: TGTGCCAGCCCTTTGGAGGGAATAATCGGGGAGCTGTTTTTT.

This chain uses TRBV5-1 with TRBJ2-3; 7 bases match TRBD2. Trimming at V came to 2 bases and at J to 4 bases, leaving 4 bases not matched to a gene. This CDR3 has 14 amino acids. Germline CDR1 reads SGHRS; CDR2 reads YFSETQ. Written as DNA, the CDR3 is TGCGCCAGCAGCTTTGGCGGGAGTGCAGATACGCAGTATTTT. Translation: CASSFGGSADTQYF.

The V and J genes are TRBV16 and TRBJ2-2, with TRBD1 matching over 9 bases. Trimming removed 4 bases from V and 5 bases from J; junction bases left unmatched: 17. This CDR3 is built from 19 residues. Per the germline V gene, CDR1 is KGHSY and CDR2 is FQNENV. The CDR3 DNA follows: TGTGCCAGCAGCCCTTCGGCGGGCGGGACAGGGCAGAATACCGGGGAGCTGTTTTTT. This gives the protein CASSPSAGGTGQNTGELFF.

The genes are TRBV7-6 and TRBJ2-5; 11 bases are shared with TRBD2. The end of the DNA fits TRBJ2-7 better, so the J call may be wrong. Germline V gene lookup returns CDR1 SGHVS and CDR2 FNYEAQ. The CDR3 has 15 amino acids. CDR3 amino acids: CASSSTSGITYEQYF. The DNA of the CDR3 is TGTGCCAGCAGCTCGACTAGCGGGATCACCTACGAGCAGTACTTC.

The sample holds a few counts of this clone. This rearrangement joins TRBV7-9 to TRBJ1-3, with TRBD1 identical over 12 bases. The CDR3 runs 19 residues. The ends lost 5 bases at V and 0 bases at J; junction bases unmatched: 11. The germline gives CDR1 SEHNR, CDR2 FQNEAQ (reference sequence). The CDR3 reads CASSQLRDRGPYSGNTIYF. The DNA of the CDR3 is TGTGCCAGCAGCCAACTCCGGGACAGGGGGCCCTACTCTGGAAACACCATATATTTT.

The V and J genes are TRBV18 and TRBJ1-3; a weak D match, TRBD1 (6 bases). The ends were cut back, 4 bases at V and 0 bases at J, with 13 bases in the middle. This CDR3 comprises 16 residues. Germline CDR1 is KGHSH and CDR2 is LQKENI. The CDR3 region is CASSQSRDISGNTIYF. DNA of the CDR3: TGTGCCAGCTCACAGTCCCGGGACATCTCTGGAAACACCATATATTTT.

This sequence joins TRBV6-1 and TRBJ2-3; the match to TRBD2 covers 9 bases. With 6 bases clipped from V and 5 bases from J, the junction kept 6 bases outside the gene matches. Germline V lookup: CDR1 MNHNS, CDR2 SASEGT. The CDR3 length is 14 residues. Here the CDR3 reads CASRFSGGGDTQYF. CDR3 DNA: TGTGCCAGCAGATTTAGCGGGGGAGGAGATACGCAGTATTTT.

In its sample, this clone was seen a few times. The CDR3 loop is CASSLEPTGANVLTF. DNA for the CDR3: TGTGCCAGCAGCTTGGAGCCCACTGGGGCCAACGTCCTGACTTTC. V and J are TRBV5-4 and TRBJ2-6, with no clear D. Trimming removed 0 bases at V and 2 bases at J, with 6 bases between. The V gene's germline CDR1 is SGHNT and CDR2 YYREEE (reference sequence). This CDR3 has 15 residues.

The CDR3 here is CASSPNENRPGYTF. The CDR3 DNA reads TGTGCCAGCTCACCGAACGAAAACAGGCCCGGCTACACCTTC. This chain connects TRBV18 to TRBJ1-2; weak D call: TRBD1 (5 bases). CDR1 and CDR2 from the germline V gene are KGHSH and LQKENI. V lost 3 bases, J lost 8 bases, and 16 bases lay in between. The CDR3 sequence is 14 residues long.

This clone was observed a handful of times. The chain carries TRBV5-4 and TRBJ2-5, with 13 bases aligning to TRBD2. From germline, CDR1 is SGHNT and CDR2 YYREEE (reference sequence). CDR3 length: 17 residues. The V gene end was trimmed by 4 bases and the J gene end by 5 bases; junction bases not matched to a gene: 11. CDR3 nucleotides: TGTGCCAGCAGCCTGGGACTAGCGGGATGGGAGCTCGAGACCCAGTACTTC. Translated: CASSLGLAGWELETQYF.

The chain recombines TRBV29-1 with TRBJ1-1, with 8 positions matching TRBD1. Germline V lookup: CDR1 SQVTM, CDR2 ANQGSEA. CDR3 length: 13 amino acids. V was clipped by 7 bases and J by 5 bases; unmatched bases: 9. The CDR3 sequence is CSASRQGRTEAFF. The CDR3 DNA reads TGCAGCGCGTCCAGACAGGGGAGGACTGAAGCTTTCTTT.

This sequence joins TRBV5-1 and TRBJ2-7; D possibly corresponds to TRBD1 (7 bases). The CDR3 sequence is 14 residues long. Germline CDR1 and CDR2: SGHRS and YFSETQ. V lost 4 bases and J lost 2, with 13 bases in between. The CDR3 region has the DNA TGCGCCAGCAGCACAGCAGGGGGGCCCTACGAGCAGTACTTC. Translating it yields CASSTAGGPYEQYF. Looking up the rest from reference TRBV5-1 and TRBJ2-7 gives the full variable domain: KAGVTQTPRYLIKTRGQQVTLSCSPISGHRSVSWYQQTPGQGLQFLFEYFSETQRNKGNFPGRFSGRQFSNSRSEMNVSTLELGDSALYLCASSTAGGPYEQYFGPGTRLTVT.

The CDR3 reads CASSLGDSPSEQYF. CDR3 nucleotides: TGCGCCAGCAGCTTAGGGGACAGCCCTTCCGAGCAGTACTTC. V is TRBV5-1 and J is TRBJ2-7; 7 bases fit TRBD1. The J segment lost 6 bases and the V segment lost 2 bases, leaving 8 bases of the junction unmatched. Germline V gene sequence: CDR1 SGHRS, CDR2 YFSETQ. The length of the CDR3 is 14 residues.

This sequence joins TRBV25-1 and TRBJ2-3; the D gene is possibly TRBD1 (6 bases). V lost 4 bases and J lost 2, with 10 bases in between. The CDR3 loop spans 14 amino acids. Germline-derived CDR1 and CDR2 are MGHDK and SYGVNS. For the CDR3, the DNA is TGTGCCAGCAGTGGCAGGACAGACACAGATACGCAGTATTTT. Translated: CASSGRTDTDTQYF.

A remark on this clone: At one end, the junction sequence differs from germline, possibly due to a read error. The chain is built from TRBV7-9 and TRBJ2-7, with TRBD1 matching 10 bases. This CDR3 comprises 16 residues. Germline CDR1 reads SEHNR; CDR2 reads FQNEAQ (reference sequence). The CDR3 spells CSSSFDRGPSSYEQYF. The CDR3 nucleotides are TGTTCCAGCAGCTTCGACAGGGGGCCGAGCTCCTACGAGCAGTACTTC.

The chain has TRBV6-5 and TRBJ1-2, with 9 bases identical to TRBD1. J gave up 7 bases and V 4 bases, and 10 bases lay outside the gene matches. Germline V CDR1 and CDR2: MNHEY, SVGAGI. The CDR3 has 15 amino acids. CDR3 amino acids: CASSSVGQGPFGYTF. DNA for the CDR3: TGTGCCAGCAGTTCCGTGGGACAGGGACCTTTTGGCTACACCTTC.

Note on this clone: Other nucleotide sequences from this sample produce the same CDR3. This sequence joins TRBV2 and TRBJ2-2, with D perhaps TRBD1 (5 bases). Per germline, CDR1 SNHLY and CDR2 FYNNEI. V gave up 4 bases and J gave up 5 bases, with 14 bases separating them. The CDR3 consists of 15 residues. CDR3 sequence reads: CASSVGQGNTGELFF. CDR3 coding DNA: TGTGCCAGCAGTGTAGGGCAGGGTAATACCGGGGAGCTGTTTTTT.

This clone was seen a few times. The genes are TRBV7-8 and TRBJ1-2, with a weak D call TRBD1 (6 bases). Germline loops: CDR1 SGHVS, CDR2 FQNEAQ. Trimming took 2 bases from V and 4 from J, leaving 14 bases between them. The CDR3 covers 15 residues. As DNA, the CDR3 is TGTGCCAGCAGCTTAATCGATGGGACAATCTATGGCTACACCTTC. As protein: CASSLIDGTIYGYTF.

The V and J genes are TRBV9 and TRBJ1-2; TRBD1 agrees at 8 bases. The ends lost 3 bases at V and 7 bases at J; junction bases unmatched: 8. This CDR3 has 14 amino acids. CDR1 SGDLS and CDR2 YYNGEE come from the germline V gene. CDR3 sequence: CASSGTGTSGGYTF. The CDR3, as DNA: TGTGCCAGCAGCGGGACAGGGACGTCGGGTGGCTACACCTTC.

The rearrangement uses TRBV7-9 and TRBJ1-5, with D unresolved. The CDR3 sequence is 15 residues long. V lost 6 bases and J lost 1, with 13 bases in between. The germline V gene has CDR1 SEHNR and CDR2 FQNEAQ (reference sequence). CDR3 DNA: TGTGCCAGCAGTCTAGTAGGTTTCAGCAATCAGCCCCAGCATTTT. Protein: CASSLVGFSNQPQHF.